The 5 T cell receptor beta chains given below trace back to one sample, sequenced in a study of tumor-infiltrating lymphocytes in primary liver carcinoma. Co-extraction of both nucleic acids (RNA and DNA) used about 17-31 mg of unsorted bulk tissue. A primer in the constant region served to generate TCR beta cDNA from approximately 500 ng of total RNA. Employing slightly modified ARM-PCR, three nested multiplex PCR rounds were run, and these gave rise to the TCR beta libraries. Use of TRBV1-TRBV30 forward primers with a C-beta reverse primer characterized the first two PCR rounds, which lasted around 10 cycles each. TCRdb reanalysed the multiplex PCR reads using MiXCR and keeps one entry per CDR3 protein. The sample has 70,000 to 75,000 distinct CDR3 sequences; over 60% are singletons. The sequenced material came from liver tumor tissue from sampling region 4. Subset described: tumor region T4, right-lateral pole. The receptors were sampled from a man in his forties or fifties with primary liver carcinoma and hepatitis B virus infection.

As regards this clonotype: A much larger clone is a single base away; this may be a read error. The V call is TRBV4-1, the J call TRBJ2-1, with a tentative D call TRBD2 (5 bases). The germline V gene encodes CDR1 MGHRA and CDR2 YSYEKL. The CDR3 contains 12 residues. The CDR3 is CASSQAGTERLF. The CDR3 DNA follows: TGCGCCAGCAGCCAAGCAGGAACCGAGCGGCTCTTC.

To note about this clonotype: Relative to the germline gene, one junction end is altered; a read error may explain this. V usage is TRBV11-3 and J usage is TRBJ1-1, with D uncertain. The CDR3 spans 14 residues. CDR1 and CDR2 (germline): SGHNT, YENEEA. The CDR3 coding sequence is TGTTCCAGCAGTTTCACTCCCATGAACACTGAAGCTTTTTTT. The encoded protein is CSSSFTPMNTEAFF.

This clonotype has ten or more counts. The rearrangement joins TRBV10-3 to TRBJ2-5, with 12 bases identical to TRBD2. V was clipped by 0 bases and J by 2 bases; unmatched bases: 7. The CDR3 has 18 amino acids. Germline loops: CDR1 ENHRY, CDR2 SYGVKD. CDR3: CAISESSSGRGWQETQYF. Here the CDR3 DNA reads TGTGCCATCAGTGAGTCCTCTAGCGGGAGGGGATGGCAAGAGACCCAGTACTTC.

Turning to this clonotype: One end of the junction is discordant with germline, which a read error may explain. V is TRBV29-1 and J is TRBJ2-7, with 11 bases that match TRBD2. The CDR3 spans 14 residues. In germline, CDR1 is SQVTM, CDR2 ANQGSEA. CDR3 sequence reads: CSVVLAGGPHEQYF. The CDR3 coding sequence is TGCAGCGTTGTTCTAGCGGGAGGACCACACGAGCAGTATTTC.

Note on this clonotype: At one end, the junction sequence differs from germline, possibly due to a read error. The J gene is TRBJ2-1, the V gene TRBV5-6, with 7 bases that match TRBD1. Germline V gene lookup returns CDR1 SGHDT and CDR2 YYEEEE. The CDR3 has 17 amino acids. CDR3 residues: CASSSRDSLSSYNGQFF. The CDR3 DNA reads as TGTGCCAGCAGCTCACGGGACAGCCTCAGTTCCTACAATGGGCAGTTCTTC.